A selection of T cell receptor beta chains follows, all from one sample in a study of regulatory T cells in long-lasting Graves disease. TCRdb itself ran the multiplex PCR reads through MiXCR, one entry per CDR3 protein. The sample has roughly 500,000 distinct CDR3 sequences, around 12% seen once; the top ten hold around 9.3%. This sample also belongs to another study, concerning T cells in Graves' hyperthyroidism and ophthalmopathy.

The sample consisted of peripheral blood mononuclear cells (PBMCs), taken at new diagnosis, from a patient treated with antithyroid drugs. These TCRs come from a woman younger than 45 with Graves disease. Each CDR3 is given with its conserved first and last residue. Fields, in order: clone size, J gene, V gene, D gene, CDR3 protein, CDR3 DNA. A D gene is named only where the DNA matches it firmly. Size tells how often a clone was seen (once, few, many) or the class of an expanded clone, and some rows leave it out.

clone size: many
J gene: TRBJ2-1
V gene: TRBV28
D gene: TRBD2
CDR3 protein: CASKERGSYNEQFF
CDR3 DNA: TGTGCCTCTAAGGAGCGGGGCTCCTACAATGAGCAGTTCTTC

clone size: many
J gene: TRBJ2-5
V gene: TRBV7-9
D gene: TRBD1
CDR3 protein: CASSLSSGGETQYF
CDR3 DNA: TGTGCCAGCAGCTTAAGTTCAGGGGGAGAGACCCAGTACTTC

clone size: many
J gene: TRBJ2-1
V gene: TRBV7-2
D gene: TRBD2
CDR3 protein: CASTRGLAGYNEQFF
CDR3 DNA: TGTGCCAGCACTAGGGGACTAGCGGGCTACAATGAGCAGTTCTTC

clone size: few
J gene: TRBJ2-4
V gene: TRBV27
D gene: TRBD2
CDR3 protein: CASSSGLAGMGKNIQYF
CDR3 DNA: TGTGCCAGCAGCTCGGGACTAGCGGGTATGGGCAAAAACATTCAGTACTTC

clone size: many
J gene: TRBJ2-7
V gene: TRBV11-2
D gene: -
CDR3 protein: CASSLEFSVDEQYF
CDR3 DNA: TGTGCCAGCAGCTTAGAGTTTTCAGTTGACGAGCAGTACTTC

clone size: many
J gene: TRBJ1-2
V gene: TRBV28
D gene: -
CDR3 protein: CASNIPGTQALNGYTF
CDR3 DNA: TGTGCCAGCAATATTCCGGGGACACAGGCTCTCAATGGCTACACCTTC

clone size: many
J gene: TRBJ2-5
V gene: TRBV4-1
D gene: -
CDR3 protein: CASSQPGQGKTQYF
CDR3 DNA: TGCGCCAGCAGCCAACCTGGCCAGGGGAAGACCCAGTACTTC

clone size: -
J gene: TRBJ2-5
V gene: TRBV28
D gene: -
CDR3 protein: CASKKGGGETQYF
CDR3 DNA: TGTGCCAGTAAAAAGGGGGGGGGAGAGACCCAGTACTTC

clone size: many
J gene: TRBJ2-1
V gene: TRBV27
D gene: -
CDR3 protein: CASSWGRGNEQFF
CDR3 DNA: TGTGCCAGCAGTTGGGGGCGTGGAAATGAGCAGTTCTTC

clone size: many
J gene: TRBJ1-2
V gene: TRBV29-1
D gene: -
CDR3 protein: CTAAGSGYGYTF
CDR3 DNA: TGCACCGCGGCCGGCAGCGGTTATGGCTACACCTTC